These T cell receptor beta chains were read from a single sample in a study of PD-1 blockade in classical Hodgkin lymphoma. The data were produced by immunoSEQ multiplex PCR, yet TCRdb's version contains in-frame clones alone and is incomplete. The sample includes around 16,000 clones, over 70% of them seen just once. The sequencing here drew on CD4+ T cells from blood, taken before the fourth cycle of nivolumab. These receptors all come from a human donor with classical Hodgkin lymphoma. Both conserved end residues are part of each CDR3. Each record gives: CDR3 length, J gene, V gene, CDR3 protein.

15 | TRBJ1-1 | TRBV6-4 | CARIKRDDTNTEAFF
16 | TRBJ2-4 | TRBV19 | CASSKRDTMGKNIQYF
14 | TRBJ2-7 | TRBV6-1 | CASCSPGGPGVQYF
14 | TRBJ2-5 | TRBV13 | CASRKREGLETQYF
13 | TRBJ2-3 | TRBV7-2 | CASSWIRRDTQYF
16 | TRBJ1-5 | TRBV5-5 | CASSLNRPGGNQPQHF
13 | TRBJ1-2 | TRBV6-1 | CASSDGFWLSYTF
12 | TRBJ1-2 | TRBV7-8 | CASSPRGYGYTF
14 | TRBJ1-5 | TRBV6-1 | CASRRAISGQPQHF
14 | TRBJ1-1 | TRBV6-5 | CASRETGMNTEAFF
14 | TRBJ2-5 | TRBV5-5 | CASSLVRGQETQYF
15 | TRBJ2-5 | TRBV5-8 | CASSKGLGVQETQYF
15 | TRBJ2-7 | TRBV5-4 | CASSLASGRAGEQYF
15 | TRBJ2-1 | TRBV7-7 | CASSPGGVSYNEQFF
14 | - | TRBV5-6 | CASSLAGQGLEQYF
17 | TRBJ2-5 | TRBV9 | CASSVGNSGQFQETQYF
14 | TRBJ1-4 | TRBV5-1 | CASSLGSLGEKLFF
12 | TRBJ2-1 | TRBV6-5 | CASSTSIGEQFF
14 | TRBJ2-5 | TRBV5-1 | CASSPGLAVETQYF
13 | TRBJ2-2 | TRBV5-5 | CASSLYSSGELFF
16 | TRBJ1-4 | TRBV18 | CASSPRQGAANEKLFF
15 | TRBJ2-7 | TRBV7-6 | CASSFNQGPTYEQYF
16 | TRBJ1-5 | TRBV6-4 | CASSVSGTGLYQPQHF
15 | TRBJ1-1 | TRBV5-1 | CASSLQQGGGTEAFF
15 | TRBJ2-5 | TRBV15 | CATSRGRLLMETQYF
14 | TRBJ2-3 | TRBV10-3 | CAIRQGQGQDTQYF
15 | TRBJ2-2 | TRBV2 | CASSDTKVGIGELFF
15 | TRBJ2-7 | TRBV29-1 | CSVPTGTSVPYEQYF
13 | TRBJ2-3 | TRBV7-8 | CASRRQGGDTQYF
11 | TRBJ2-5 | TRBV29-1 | CSVEVKETQYF
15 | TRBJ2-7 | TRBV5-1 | CASISGRDVGAEQYF
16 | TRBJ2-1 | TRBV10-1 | CASSEYRKSSYNEQFF
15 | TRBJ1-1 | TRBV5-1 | CASSSYQGLNTEAFF